These 27 T cell receptor beta chains were all obtained from the same sample, sequenced in a study of T cells in Graves' hyperthyroidism and ophthalmopathy. RNA transcripts were the template for amplifying TCR beta CDR3 regions. With the HTBI primer set, the TCR CDR3 went through a first round of RT-PCR. TCRdb ran MiXCR on the multiplex PCR reads and lists one entry per CDR3 protein. Here the sample spans roughly 750,000 distinct CDR3 sequences, about 17% being singletons. Sequencing was performed on blood. Receptors were obtained from a man younger than 35 with Graves' hyperthyroidism.

There are a few counts of this clonotype. V is TRBV7-9 and J is TRBJ2-7; 9 positions agree with TRBD2. The CDR3 is 15 residues long. Germline trimming cut 9 bases from V and 0 bases from J; bases unmatched to any gene: 9. The V gene's germline CDR1 is SEHNR and CDR2 FQNEAQ (reference sequence). In nucleotides, the CDR3 is TGTGCCAGTAGCGGGGGACAGATACTCTCCTACGAGCAGTACTTC. Translation gives CASSGGQILSYEQYF.

This clonotype was seen a few times. The V call is TRBV7-2, the J call TRBJ1-2; D not resolved. This CDR3 contains 14 residues. Per germline, CDR1 SGHTA and CDR2 FQGNSA. V lost 0 bases and J lost 4, with 9 bases in between. CDR3 protein: CASSLAASFYGYTF. Here the CDR3 DNA reads TGTGCCAGCAGCTTAGCGGCCAGCTTCTATGGCTACACCTTC.

This rearrangement joins TRBV5-5 to TRBJ1-1; 9 nucleotides line up with TRBD1. With 3 bases clipped from V and 5 bases from J, the junction kept 20 bases outside the gene matches. From germline, CDR1 is SGHKS and CDR2 YYEKEE (reference sequence). The CDR3 loop spans 19 amino acids. Here the CDR3 DNA reads TGTGCCAGCAGCTCTGCCGTGGGGCCGTCCGGGACAGGGAGGACTGAAGCTTTCTTT. Its translation: CASSSAVGPSGTGRTEAFF.

The table lists this clonotype with many counts. This sequence joins TRBV5-1 and TRBJ1-2; maybe TRBD1 (5 bases). This CDR3 spans 13 amino acids. Germline CDR1 reads SGHRS; CDR2 reads YFSETQ. Trimming cost V 1 base and J 5 bases, with 9 bases left between them. Written as DNA, the CDR3 is TGCGCCAGCAGCTTGAATCGGGGGTATGGCTACACCTTC. The encoded protein is CASSLNRGYGYTF.

Written as DNA, the CDR3 is TGCAGTGCTAGCCGGGGACTAATTGAGCAGTTCTTC. Residues: CSASRGLIEQFF. The rearrangement uses TRBV20-1 and TRBJ2-1; 7 positions match TRBD2. Losses at the gene ends were 3 bases for V and 9 bases for J; bases not matched to a gene: 5. Germline V gene lookup returns CDR1 DFQATT and CDR2 SNEGSKA (reference sequence). CDR3 length: 12 amino acids.

V is TRBV5-1 and J is TRBJ2-5; 7 bases match TRBD2. The CDR3 loop spans 14 amino acids. The ends lost 4 bases at V and 1 base at J; junction bases unmatched: 4. Germline-derived CDR1 and CDR2 are SGHRS and YFSETQ. DNA for the CDR3: TGCGCCAGCAGCGGGGGACTATCCCAAGAGACCCAGTACTTC. Protein product: CASSGGLSQETQYF.

The chain combines TRBV30 with TRBJ2-7; TRBD2 aligns across 7 bases. CDR3 size: 12 residues. Trimming cost V 5 bases and J 6 bases; bases outside gene matches: 7. Germline V gene sequence: CDR1 GTSNPN, CDR2 SVGIG (reference sequence). DNA of the CDR3: TGTGCCTGGGGGGGGGAGTTCGGCGAGCAGTACTTC. Its protein is CAWGGEFGEQYF.

The chain employs TRBV6-4 and TRBJ2-1; 11 bases match TRBD1. The CDR3 length is 15 residues. Trimming took 5 bases from V and 2 from J; bases not matched to a gene: 2. Germline-derived CDR1 and CDR2 are MRHNA and SNTAGT. The DNA of the CDR3 is TGTGCCAGCAGTATGGGACAGGGGGCCTACAATGAGCAGTTCTTC. This translates into CASSMGQGAYNEQFF.

The rearrangement links TRBV7-3 to TRBJ2-5; no clear D gene. With 1 base removed from V and 5 bases from J, the gap between germline ends came to 8 bases. CDR1 is SGHTA and CDR2 is FQGTGA in the germline V gene. The CDR3 is 13 amino acids. Here the CDR3 reads CASSLNMAETQYF. The CDR3 region has the DNA TGTGCCAGCAGCTTAAATATGGCGGAGACCCAGTACTTC.

In its sample, this clonotype was seen a few times. The chain carries TRBV2 and TRBJ1-5; 8 bases are shared with TRBD1. V dropped 10 bases and J dropped 6; count of bases not matched to a gene: 11. The CDR3 loop spans 14 amino acids. Germline-derived CDR1 and CDR2 are SNHLY and FYNNEI. The CDR3 loop reads CATQDRAPSQPQHF. The CDR3 DNA sequence: TGTGCCACCCAGGACAGGGCTCCTAGTCAGCCCCAGCATTTT.

This clonotype came up many times. The CDR3 DNA reads TGTGCCAGCAGCTTAAAACTAGCGGATATCCAGGAGCAGTACTTC. This gives the protein CASSLKLADIQEQYF. The chain links TRBV13 to TRBJ2-7; TRBD2 matches 8 bases. Germline V CDR1 and CDR2: PRHDT, FYEKMQ (reference sequence). The CDR3 has 15 residues. J lost 7 bases, V lost 2 bases, and 10 bases had no gene match.

As for this clonotype: One base away lies a much larger clone, so this may be a sequencing read error. CDR3 amino acids: CASRPFSGGGGRFEAQYF. CDR3 nucleotides: TGTGCCAGCAGACCTTTCTCTGGGGGGGGAGGGAGGTTTGAGGCCCAGTACTTC. The chain combines TRBV28 with TRBJ2-5, with 7 bases that match TRBD2. The CDR3 loop spans 18 amino acids. CDR1 and CDR2 (germline): MDHEN, SYDVKM. The J segment lost 9 bases and the V segment lost 6 bases, leaving 25 bases of the junction unmatched.

This clonotype was seen many times. The chain combines TRBV12-3 or TRBV12-4 with TRBJ1-5; the D gene is possibly TRBD1 (6 bases). Deletions cut 5 bases from V and 1 base from J, with 9 bases between. The CDR3 is 14 amino acids. CDR3 residues: CASSITGSNQPQHF. DNA of the CDR3: TGTGCCAGCAGTATCACAGGGAGCAATCAGCCCCAGCATTTT.

This chain connects TRBV10-3 to TRBJ2-7, with 7 bases that match TRBD1. V gave up 5 bases and J gave up 7 bases; unmatched junction bases: 8. Germline V gives CDR1 ENHRY, CDR2 SYGVKD. CDR3 length: 13 residues. This CDR3 is CAISRDTGEEQYF. The CDR3 nucleotides are TGTGCCATCAGTCGAGACACAGGGGAAGAGCAGTACTTC.

This clonotype has a count of ten or more. The genes are TRBV30 and TRBJ2-1, with TRBD1 matching 11 bases. The ends lost 0 bases at V and 5 bases at J; junction bases unmatched: 3. Germline CDR1 GTSNPN, CDR2 SVGIG (reference sequence). This CDR3 has 15 amino acids. The CDR3 region has the DNA TGTGCCTGGAGTGTAGGGACAGGGGGTAACAATGAGCAGTTCTTC. Its translation is CAWSVGTGGNNEQFF. The full variable domain, in which reference TRBV30 and TRBJ2-1 provide the parts outside the CDR3, is SQTIHQWPATLVQPVGSPLSLECTVEGTSNPNLYWYRQAAGRGLQLLFYSVGIGQISSEVPQNLSASRPQDRQFILSSKKLLLSDSGFYLCAWSVGTGGNNEQFFGPGTRLTVL.

The chain employs TRBV27 and TRBJ2-1; no reliable D call. The V end lost 3 bases, the J end lost 8 bases, and 5 bases lay between the germline ends. Germline CDR1 MNHEY, CDR2 SMNVEV (reference sequence). The CDR3 sequence is 11 residues long. CDR3 bases: TGTGCCAGCAGTTTTAGCCATGAGCAGTTCTTC. Translated: CASSFSHEQFF.

CDR3 sequence (DNA): TGTGCCAGCAGACGGTCGGGGGTGCCCTACGAGCAGTACTTC. Its protein product is CASRRSGVPYEQYF. This chain links TRBV7-2 with TRBJ2-7; perhaps TRBD2 as D (6 bases). Germline V lookup: CDR1 SGHTA, CDR2 FQGNSA. The CDR3 is 14 residues long. Trimming shortened V by 6 bases and J by 2 bases, and 14 bases separated the two germline ends.

V is TRBV5-8 and J is TRBJ2-1, with D unclear. The CDR3 spans 16 residues. In germline, CDR1 is SGHTS, CDR2 YDEGEE. V was trimmed by 4 bases and J by 4 bases, leaving 18 bases between them. CDR3 residues: CASSIEIGERYNEQFF. The CDR3 DNA reads as TGTGCCAGCAGCATAGAGATTGGGGAACGGTACAATGAGCAGTTCTTC. Combining the CDR3 with reference TRBV5-8 and TRBJ2-1 gives the whole variable domain EAGVTQSPTHLIKTRGQQATLRCSPISGHTSVYWYQQALGLGLQFLLWYDEGEERNRGNFPPRFSGRQFPNYSSELNVNALELEDSALYLCASSIEIGERYNEQFFGPGTRLTVL.

The rearrangement uses TRBV4-2 and TRBJ1-1; maybe TRBD1 (6 bases). The germline V gene encodes CDR1 LGHNA and CDR2 YNFKEQ. V was pared by 3 bases and J by 1 base, with 9 bases between. The CDR3 is 14 residues long. This chain's CDR3 is CASSHGRGNTEAFF. In DNA form, the CDR3 reads TGTGCCAGCAGCCACGGCAGGGGGAACACTGAAGCTTTCTTT.

This clonotype came up a few times. The chain is built from TRBV3-1 and TRBJ2-4, with D perhaps matching TRBD2 (5 bases). Germline CDR1 reads LGHDT; CDR2 reads YNNKEL (reference sequence). Trimming took off 0 bases at V and 1 base at J, with 10 bases between the two ends. The CDR3 covers 16 residues. This CDR3 is CASSQDEGWAKNIQYF. The DNA for the CDR3 is TGTGCCAGCAGCCAAGATGAGGGATGGGCCAAAAACATTCAGTACTTC.

The chain uses TRBV10-3 and TRBJ1-4, with D uncertain. Per the germline V gene, CDR1 is ENHRY and CDR2 is SYGVKD. This CDR3 has 13 amino acids. V dropped 4 bases and J dropped 7 bases, with 10 bases sitting between them. The CDR3 DNA is TGTGCCATCAGTGCAGGATATGGTGAAAAACTGTTTTTT. It encodes CAISAGYGEKLFF.

The V gene is TRBV28, the J gene TRBJ1-2; D remains unclear. V was cut by 4 bases and J by 2 bases, with 8 bases left in between. Germline CDR1 is MDHEN and CDR2 is SYDVKM. The CDR3 length is 13 residues. CDR3 loop: CASSWVANYGYTF. CDR3 DNA sequence: TGTGCCAGCAGTTGGGTAGCCAACTATGGCTACACCTTC.

The chain joins TRBV20-1 to TRBJ2-7, with 11 bases matching TRBD2. Germline V lookup: CDR1 DFQATT, CDR2 SNEGSKA (reference sequence). V lost 5 bases to trimming and J lost 2 bases; unmatched junction nucleotides: 8. This CDR3 comprises 15 residues. The CDR3 spells CSAPGLAGLAYEQYF. In nucleotides, the CDR3 is TGCAGTGCTCCTGGACTAGCGGGCCTGGCCTACGAGCAGTACTTC.

The rearrangement uses TRBV6-2 or TRBV6-3 and TRBJ1-2; no definite D call. Germline assignment: CDR1 MNHEY and CDR2 SVGEGT. V gave up 0 bases and J gave up 3 bases, with 11 bases separating them. CDR3 size: 15 residues. CDR3 in DNA: TGTGCCAGCAGTTACTCAGGAACGTCAGACTATGGCTACACCTTC. It encodes CASSYSGTSDYGYTF.

The chain employs TRBV9 and TRBJ2-5, with D uncertain. Germline CDR1 reads SGDLS; CDR2 reads YYNGEE. This CDR3 spans 15 amino acids. Trimming pared 9 bases from V and 3 bases from J, leaving 21 bases between. The CDR3 DNA reads TGTGCCACTTCCCCCGGACCGACGACAAAAGAGACCCAGTACTTC. It is translated as CATSPGPTTKETQYF.

The sample holds a few counts of this clonotype. The J gene is TRBJ2-1, the V gene TRBV19, with D perhaps TRBD2 (6 bases). The CDR3 consists of 13 residues. V lost 7 bases and J 8 bases, leaving 15 bases between the germline ends. Germline lookup yields CDR1 LNHDA and CDR2 SQIVND (reference sequence). CDR3 loop: CASNRGSIDEQFF. The DNA for the CDR3 is TGTGCCAGTAATCGGGGGTCCATCGATGAGCAGTTCTTC.

The V call is TRBV20-1, the J call TRBJ2-2; D possibly corresponds to TRBD2 (5 bases). CDR1 and CDR2 from the germline V gene are DFQATT and SNEGSKA (reference sequence). CDR3 length equals 15 residues. Trimming removed 0 bases at V and 2 bases at J, with 10 bases between. In nucleotides, the CDR3 is TGCAGTGCTAGAGACGGTAGCGTTAACACCGGGGAGCTGTTTTTT. This translates into CSARDGSVNTGELFF.